This is a list of T cell receptor beta chains from one sample in a study of early T cells in non-severe SARS-CoV-2 infection. TCRdb reanalysed the 5' RACE reads using MiXCR and keeps one entry per CDR3 protein. This sample has tens of thousands of distinct CDR3 sequences, with 8% to 13% found just once. The sequenced material came from whole blood. Every receptor here comes from an adult who was a healthcare worker with PCR-confirmed SARS-CoV-2 infection or an uninfected control (not recorded which). Both conserved end residues are part of each CDR3. D genes are given only for firm matches. Expanded clones get a size class; other rows say once, few or many, or leave the size out.

j_gene: TRBJ2-1
v_gene: TRBV6-2/TRBV6-3
abundance: few
d_gene: -
CDR3aa: CASSYSMVLRALADEQFF
CDR3nt: TGTGCCAGCAGTTACTCGATGGTCCTTAGGGCCCTCGCGGATGAGCAGTTCTTC

j_gene: TRBJ1-4
v_gene: TRBV6-6
abundance: -
d_gene: TRBD1
CDR3aa: CASRLTGTNEKLFF
CDR3nt: TGTGCCAGCAGATTGACAGGGACTAATGAAAAACTGTTTTTT

j_gene: TRBJ2-7
v_gene: TRBV6-1
abundance: many
d_gene: -
CDR3aa: CASSEEATGVAGEQYF
CDR3nt: TGTGCCAGCAGTGAGGAGGCGACAGGGGTAGCGGGCGAGCAGTACTTC

j_gene: TRBJ2-7
v_gene: TRBV7-9
abundance: few
d_gene: TRBD2
CDR3aa: CASSSPGASGTSYEQYF
CDR3nt: TGTGCCAGCAGCTCCCCGGGGGCTAGCGGGACATCCTACGAGCAGTACTTC

j_gene: TRBJ2-3
v_gene: TRBV10-3
abundance: -
d_gene: TRBD2
CDR3aa: CAISVSSGNFKRTDTQYF
CDR3nt: TGTGCCATCAGTGTTTCTAGCGGGAACTTCAAACGCACAGATACGCAGTATTTT

j_gene: TRBJ2-7
v_gene: TRBV3-1
abundance: many
d_gene: TRBD1
CDR3aa: CASSQDRGREQYF
CDR3nt: TGTGCCAGCAGCCAGGACAGGGGGCGGGAGCAGTACTTC

j_gene: TRBJ1-5
v_gene: TRBV30
abundance: -
d_gene: -
CDR3aa: CAWSRGGQPQHF
CDR3nt: TGTGCCTGGAGTAGGGGAGGTCAGCCCCAGCATTTT

j_gene: TRBJ1-2
v_gene: TRBV2
abundance: many
d_gene: -
CDR3aa: CASSPPSENYGYTF
CDR3nt: TGTGCCAGCAGTCCCCCATCGGAAAACTATGGCTACACCTTC

j_gene: TRBJ1-1
v_gene: TRBV20-1
abundance: few
d_gene: -
CDR3aa: CSARDLGGGTEAFF
CDR3nt: TGCAGTGCTAGAGACTTGGGGGGAGGCACTGAAGCTTTCTTT

j_gene: TRBJ2-1
v_gene: TRBV7-3
abundance: few
d_gene: TRBD2
CDR3aa: CASSLTSGGTKFF
CDR3nt: TGTGCCAGCAGCTTAACTAGCGGGGGAACGAAGTTCTTC

j_gene: TRBJ1-6
v_gene: TRBV7-8
abundance: few
d_gene: -
CDR3aa: CASNTDGNSPLHF
CDR3nt: TGTGCCAGCAACACCGACGGGAATTCACCCCTCCACTTT

j_gene: TRBJ2-2
v_gene: TRBV29-1
abundance: -
d_gene: -
CDR3aa: CSVAVDTGELFF
CDR3nt: TGCAGCGTTGCCGTAGACACCGGGGAGCTGTTTTTT

j_gene: TRBJ2-3
v_gene: TRBV20-1
abundance: many
d_gene: TRBD2
CDR3aa: CSARKRGGLADTQYF
CDR3nt: TGCAGTGCTAGAAAGCGGGGGGGCCTCGCAGATACGCAGTATTTT

j_gene: TRBJ2-1
v_gene: TRBV6-4
abundance: medium-sized
d_gene: TRBD2
CDR3aa: CASSDSFAGVVNEQFF
CDR3nt: TGTGCCAGCAGTGACTCATTCGCGGGAGTTGTCAATGAGCAGTTCTTC

j_gene: TRBJ2-5
v_gene: TRBV25-1
abundance: -
d_gene: TRBD1
CDR3aa: CASSEYVHGTVTQETQYF
CDR3nt: TGTGCCAGCAGTGAATACGTCCATGGGACAGTAACTCAAGAGACCCAGTACTTC

j_gene: TRBJ1-1
v_gene: TRBV5-1
abundance: -
d_gene: TRBD1
CDR3aa: CASSLTGGEYTEAFF
CDR3nt: TGCGCCAGCAGCTTGACAGGGGGCGAGTACACTGAAGCTTTCTTT

j_gene: TRBJ1-6
v_gene: TRBV18
abundance: many
d_gene: -
CDR3aa: CASSPVPPTGSSPLHF
CDR3nt: TGTGCCAGCTCACCGGTTCCTCCAACAGGATCCTCACCCCTCCACTTT

j_gene: TRBJ2-1
v_gene: TRBV29-1
abundance: many
d_gene: -
CDR3aa: CSVRVREVSDEQFF
CDR3nt: TGCAGCGTTAGGGTGAGGGAAGTGAGCGATGAGCAGTTCTTC

j_gene: TRBJ1-1
v_gene: TRBV18
abundance: -
d_gene: -
CDR3aa: CASSPVGNTEAFF
CDR3nt: TGTGCCAGCTCACCCGTGGGGAACACTGAAGCTTTCTTT